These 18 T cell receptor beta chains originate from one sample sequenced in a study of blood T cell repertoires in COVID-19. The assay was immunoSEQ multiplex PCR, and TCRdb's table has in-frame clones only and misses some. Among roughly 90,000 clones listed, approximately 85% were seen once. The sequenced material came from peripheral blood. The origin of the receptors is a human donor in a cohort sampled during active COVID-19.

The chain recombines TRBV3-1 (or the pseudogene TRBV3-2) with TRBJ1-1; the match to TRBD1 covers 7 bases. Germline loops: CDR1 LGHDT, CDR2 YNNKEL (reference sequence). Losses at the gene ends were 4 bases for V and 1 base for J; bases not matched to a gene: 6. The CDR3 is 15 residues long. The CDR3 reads CASSRAYRGNTEAFF. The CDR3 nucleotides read TGTGCCAGCAGCCGAGCTTACAGGGGGAACACTGAAGCTTTCTTT.

CDR3 region: CASSIARRPYNEQFF. The CDR3 DNA sequence: TGTGCCAGTAGTATCGCCAGGAGGCCCTACAATGAGCAGTTCTTC. This chain connects TRBV19 to TRBJ2-1, with D possibly matching TRBD2 (5 bases). The V and J ends lost 3 bases and 2 bases respectively, with 11 bases between them. This CDR3 comprises 15 residues. From germline, CDR1 is LNHDA and CDR2 SQIVND (reference sequence).

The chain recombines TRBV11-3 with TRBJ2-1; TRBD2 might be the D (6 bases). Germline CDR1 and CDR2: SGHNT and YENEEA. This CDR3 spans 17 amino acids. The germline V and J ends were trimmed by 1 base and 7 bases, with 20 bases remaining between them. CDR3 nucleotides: TGTGCCAGCAGCTTAGGGAGAAACAGGATTGGGGGGAATGAGCAGTTCTTC. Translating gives CASSLGRNRIGGNEQFF.

The CDR3 nucleotides are TGCGCCAGCAGCCTCCACAGGGGCCAAGGCGAGCAGTACTTC. Encoded protein: CASSLHRGQGEQYF. The chain is built from TRBV4-3 and TRBJ2-7; 7 bases align to TRBD1. The junction had 9 bases not matched to a gene; V was cut back by 4 bases and J by 6 bases. The CDR3 is 14 amino acids. Looked up from germline, CDR1 is LGHNA and CDR2 is YSLEER.

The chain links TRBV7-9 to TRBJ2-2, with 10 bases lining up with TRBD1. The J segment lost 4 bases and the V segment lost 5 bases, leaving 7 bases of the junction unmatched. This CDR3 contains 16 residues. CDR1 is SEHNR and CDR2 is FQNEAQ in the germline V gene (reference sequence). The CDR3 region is CASSRQGAWVTGELFF. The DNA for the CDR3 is TGTGCCAGCAGCCGACAGGGGGCGTGGGTCACCGGGGAGCTGTTTTTT.

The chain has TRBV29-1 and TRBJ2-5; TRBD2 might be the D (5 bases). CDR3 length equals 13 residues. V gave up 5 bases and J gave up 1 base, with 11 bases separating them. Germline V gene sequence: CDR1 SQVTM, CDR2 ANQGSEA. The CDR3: CSVSQAVQETQYF. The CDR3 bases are TGCAGCGTTTCTCAAGCGGTCCAAGAGACCCAGTACTTC.

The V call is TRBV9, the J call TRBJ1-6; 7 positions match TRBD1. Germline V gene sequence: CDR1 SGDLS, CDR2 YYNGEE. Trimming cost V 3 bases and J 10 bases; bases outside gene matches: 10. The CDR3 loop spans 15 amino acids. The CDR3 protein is CASSAATGLESPLHF. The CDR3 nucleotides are TGTGCCAGCAGCGCCGCGACAGGGTTGGAATCACCCCTCCACTTT.

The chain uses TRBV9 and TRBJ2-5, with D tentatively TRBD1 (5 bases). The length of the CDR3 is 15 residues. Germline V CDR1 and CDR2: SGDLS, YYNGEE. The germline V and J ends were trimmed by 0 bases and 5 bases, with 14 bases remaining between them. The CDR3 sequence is CASSVGAGIFETQYF. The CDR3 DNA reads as TGTGCCAGCAGCGTAGGGGCAGGGATATTCGAGACCCAGTACTTC.

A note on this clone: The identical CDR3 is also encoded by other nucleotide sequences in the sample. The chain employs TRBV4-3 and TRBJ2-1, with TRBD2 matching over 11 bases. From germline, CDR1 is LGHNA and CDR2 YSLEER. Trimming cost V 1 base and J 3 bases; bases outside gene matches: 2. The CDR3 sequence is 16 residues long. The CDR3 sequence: CASSQGLAGGYNEQFF. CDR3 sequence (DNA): TGCGCCAGCAGCCAAGGTCTAGCGGGGGGCTACAATGAGCAGTTCTTC.

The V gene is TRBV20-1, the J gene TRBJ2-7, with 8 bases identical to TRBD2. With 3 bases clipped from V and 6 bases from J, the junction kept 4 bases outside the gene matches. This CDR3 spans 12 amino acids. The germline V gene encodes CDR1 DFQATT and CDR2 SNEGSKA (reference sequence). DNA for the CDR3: TGCAGTGCTAGTAACGGGGGGGGCGAGCAGTACTTC. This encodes CSASNGGGEQYF.

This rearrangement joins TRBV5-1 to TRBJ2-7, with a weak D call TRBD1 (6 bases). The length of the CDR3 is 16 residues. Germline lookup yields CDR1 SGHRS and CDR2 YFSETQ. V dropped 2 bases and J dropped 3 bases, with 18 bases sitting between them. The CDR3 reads CASSFGFAGAGYEQYF. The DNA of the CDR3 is TGCGCCAGCAGCTTTGGGTTTGCAGGGGCCGGCTACGAGCAGTACTTC.

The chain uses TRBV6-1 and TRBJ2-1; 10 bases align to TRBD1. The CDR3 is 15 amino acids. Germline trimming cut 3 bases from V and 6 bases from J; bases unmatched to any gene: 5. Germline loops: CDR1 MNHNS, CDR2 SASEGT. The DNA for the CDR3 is TGTGCCAGCAGTGAGCCGGGACAGGGGAGCAATGAGCAGTTCTTC. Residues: CASSEPGQGSNEQFF.

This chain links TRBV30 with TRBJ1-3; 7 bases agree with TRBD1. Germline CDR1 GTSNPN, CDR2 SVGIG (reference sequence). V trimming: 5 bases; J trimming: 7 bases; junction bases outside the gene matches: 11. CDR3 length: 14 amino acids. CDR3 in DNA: TGTGCCTGGGGATCTCCGGGACAGAGGAACACCATATATTTT. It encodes CAWGSPGQRNTIYF.

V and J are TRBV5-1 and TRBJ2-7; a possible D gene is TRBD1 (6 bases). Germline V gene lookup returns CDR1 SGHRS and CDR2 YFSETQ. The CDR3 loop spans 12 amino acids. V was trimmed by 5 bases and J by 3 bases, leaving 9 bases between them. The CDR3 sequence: CASRTGNYEQYF. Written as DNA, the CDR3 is TGCGCCAGCAGGACAGGCAACTACGAGCAGTACTTC.

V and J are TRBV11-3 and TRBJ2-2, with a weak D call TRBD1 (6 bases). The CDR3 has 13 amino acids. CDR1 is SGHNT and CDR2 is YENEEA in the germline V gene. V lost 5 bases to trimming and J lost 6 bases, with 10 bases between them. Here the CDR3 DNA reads TGTGCCAGCAGCCCAGGGGTAGCCGGGGAGCTGTTTTTT. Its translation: CASSPGVAGELFF. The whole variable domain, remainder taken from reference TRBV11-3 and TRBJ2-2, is EAGVVQSPRYKIIEKKQPVAFWCNPISGHNTLYWYLQNLGQGPELLIRYENEEAVDDSQLPKDRFSAERLKGVDSTLKIQPAELGDSAVYLCASSPGVAGELFFGEGSRLTVL.

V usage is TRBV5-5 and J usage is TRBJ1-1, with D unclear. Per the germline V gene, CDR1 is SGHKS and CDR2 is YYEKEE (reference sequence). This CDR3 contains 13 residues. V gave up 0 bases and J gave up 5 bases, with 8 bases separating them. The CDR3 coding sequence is TGTGCCAGCAGCTTGGTACCGGGGACTGAAGCTTTCTTT. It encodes CASSLVPGTEAFF.

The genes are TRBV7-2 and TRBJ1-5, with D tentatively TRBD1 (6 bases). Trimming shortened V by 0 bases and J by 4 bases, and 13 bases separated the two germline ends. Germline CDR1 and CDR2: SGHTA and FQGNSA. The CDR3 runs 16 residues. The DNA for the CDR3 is TGTGCCAGCAGCTTAGCTGGGGGGGCCGGAAATCAGCCCCAGCATTTT. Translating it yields CASSLAGGAGNQPQHF.

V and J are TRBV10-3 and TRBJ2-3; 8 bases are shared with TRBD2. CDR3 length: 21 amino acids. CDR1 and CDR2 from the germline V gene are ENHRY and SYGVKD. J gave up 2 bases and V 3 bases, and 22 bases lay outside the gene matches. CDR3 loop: CAISDYEGPAGATIDTDTQYF. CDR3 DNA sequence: TGTGCCATCAGTGACTACGAGGGTCCAGCGGGGGCCACAATCGACACAGATACGCAGTATTTT.